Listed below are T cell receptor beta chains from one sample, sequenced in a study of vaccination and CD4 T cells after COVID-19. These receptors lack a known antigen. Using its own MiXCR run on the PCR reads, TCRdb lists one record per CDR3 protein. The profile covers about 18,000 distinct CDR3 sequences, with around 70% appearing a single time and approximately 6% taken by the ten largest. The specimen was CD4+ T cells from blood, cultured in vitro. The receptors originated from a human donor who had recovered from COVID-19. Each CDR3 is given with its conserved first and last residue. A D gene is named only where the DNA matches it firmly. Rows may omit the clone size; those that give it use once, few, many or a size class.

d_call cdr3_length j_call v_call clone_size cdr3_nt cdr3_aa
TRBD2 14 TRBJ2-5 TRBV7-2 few TGTGCCAGCAGCCCGACTAGCGGGAGCGAGACCCAGTACTTC CASSPTSGSETQYF
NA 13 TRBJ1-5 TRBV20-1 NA TGCAGTGCTAGAAGGGGGAATAATCAGCCCCAGCATTTT CSARRGNNQPQHF
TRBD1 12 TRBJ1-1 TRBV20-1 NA TGCAGTGCCATCCCACAGGGGATTGAAGCTTTCTTT CSAIPQGIEAFF
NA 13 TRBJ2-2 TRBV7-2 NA TGTGCCAGCAGCGACCCTAATTTGGGGGAGCTGTTTTTT CASSDPNLGELFF
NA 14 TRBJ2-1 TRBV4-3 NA TGCGCCAGCAGCCCAGACCCTTTAGTGGGTGAGCAGTTCTTC CASSPDPLVGEQFF
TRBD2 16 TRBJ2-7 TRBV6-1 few TGTGCCAGCAGTCGCTCGGGGAGCGGGAGGACCTACGAGCAGTACTTC CASSRSGSGRTYEQYF
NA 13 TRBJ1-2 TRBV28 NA TGTGCCAGCAGTGCCTCAGTGGGCCTTGGCTACACCTTC CASSASVGLGYTF
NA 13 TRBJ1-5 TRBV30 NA TGTGCCTGGAGTGTATGGGGTGGGTCGGCCCAGCATTTT CAWSVWGGSAQHF
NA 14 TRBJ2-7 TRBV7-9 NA TGTGCCAGCAACCCCTTGGGAGGAAACTACGAGCAGTACTTC CASNPLGGNYEQYF
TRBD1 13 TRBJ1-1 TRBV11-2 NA TGTGCCAGCAGCGAGGACAGGGACACTGAAGCTTTCTTT CASSEDRDTEAFF
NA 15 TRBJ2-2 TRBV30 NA TGTGCCTGGAAAACAGGGACCACCAACACCGGGGAGCTGTTTTTT CAWKTGTTNTGELFF
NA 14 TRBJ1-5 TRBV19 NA TGTGCCAGTAGTATCGGCGGTAGCAATCAGCCCCAGCATTTT CASSIGGSNQPQHF
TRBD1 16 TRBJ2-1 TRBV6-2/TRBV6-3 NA TGTGCCAGCAGTTCGGGACAGGGTAGGTCCTACAATGAGCAGTTCTTC CASSSGQGRSYNEQFF
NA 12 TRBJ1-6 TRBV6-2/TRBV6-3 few TGTGCCAGCAGGGTGGGGGTTTCACCCCTCCACTTT CASRVGVSPLHF
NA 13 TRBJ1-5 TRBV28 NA TGTGCCAGCAGTTCGAACATAGATCAGCCCCAGCATTTT CASSSNIDQPQHF
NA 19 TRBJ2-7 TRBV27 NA TGTGCCAGCAGTTTACTGGGGCAGGGTTTCCTTTGCCCACTGTACGAGCAGTACTTC CASSLLGQGFLCPLYEQYF
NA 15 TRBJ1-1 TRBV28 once TGTGCCAGCAGTTTATTGTCAGCTCTGAACACTGAAGCTTTCTTT CASSLLSALNTEAFF
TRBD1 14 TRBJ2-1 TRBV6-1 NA TGTGCCAGCCGAAGGGACAGCCCTAACAATGAGCAGTTCTTC CASRRDSPNNEQFF
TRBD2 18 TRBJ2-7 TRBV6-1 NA TGTGCCAGCATCGGAAGGGGGACTAGCGGGAGTGGAGGCTACGAGCAGTACTTC CASIGRGTSGSGGYEQYF
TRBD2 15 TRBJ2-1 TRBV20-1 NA TGCAGTGCGTTTAAGAGTAGCGGGAGTCTCTATGAGCAGTTCTTC CSAFKSSGSLYEQFF
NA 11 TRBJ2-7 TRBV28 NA TGTGCCAGCAGTACCACCCGCGAGCAGTACTTC CASSTTREQYF
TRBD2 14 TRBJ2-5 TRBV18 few TGTGCCAGCTCACCCGGACTAGGGGCCAAGACCCAGTACTTC CASSPGLGAKTQYF
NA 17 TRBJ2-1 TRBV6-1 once TGTGCCAGCAGCCCCGGGCAATCGGGAGTGTCCTACAATGAGCAGTTCTTC CASSPGQSGVSYNEQFF
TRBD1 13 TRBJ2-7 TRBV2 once TGTGCCAGCCGCCGACAGGGTAGCGACGAGCAGTACTTC CASRRQGSDEQYF
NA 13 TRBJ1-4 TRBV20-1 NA TGCAGTCGGCGGGGGGGCACTAATGAAAAACTGTTTTTT CSRRGGTNEKLFF
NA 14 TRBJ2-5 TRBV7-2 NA TGTGCCAGCAGCTTCCCTGGGGGGCAAGAGACCCAGTACTTC CASSFPGGQETQYF
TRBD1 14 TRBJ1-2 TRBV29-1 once TGCAGCGCCCCGGGACAGGGCGATGACTATGGCTACACCTTC CSAPGQGDDYGYTF
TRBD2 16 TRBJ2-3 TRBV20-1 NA TGCAGTGCTCCCCTGAGGGCTAGCGGGGGCACAGATACGCAGTATTTT CSAPLRASGGTDTQYF